These T cell receptor beta chains were read from a single sample in a study of technical replicates of blood from a few donors. The repertoire was sequenced with immunoSEQ multiplex PCR; TCRdb's copy has only in-frame clones and lacks some. The repertoire holds 50,000 to 70,000 clones, about 95% seen once, with less than 3.5% in the top ten. Sample: PBMCs. These TCRs come from a human donor in good health. Some clones in this sample may be carry-over from other donors' samples. CDR3s include the opening cysteine and the closing phenylalanine or tryptophan. The order of the fields is J gene, V gene, CDR3 protein.

J gene: TRBJ1-5
V gene: TRBV18
CDR3 protein: CASSHEQGRGQPQHF

J gene: TRBJ1-3
V gene: TRBV2
CDR3 protein: CARASSGNTIYF

J gene: TRBJ2-7
V gene: TRBV4-2
CDR3 protein: CASSVWRGPYSYEQYF

J gene: TRBJ1-1
V gene: TRBV19
CDR3 protein: CASSVTGGADTEAFF

J gene: TRBJ2-7
V gene: TRBV19
CDR3 protein: CASSPRLGGGEQYF

J gene: TRBJ1-5
V gene: TRBV6-1
CDR3 protein: CASSPGMGNQPQHF

J gene: TRBJ2-5
V gene: TRBV7-8
CDR3 protein: CASSPQGDFLRQTQYF

J gene: TRBJ2-1
V gene: TRBV6-5
CDR3 protein: CASSPEKMHNEQFF

J gene: TRBJ2-3
V gene: TRBV6-4
CDR3 protein: CASSGSHGTDTQYF

J gene: TRBJ2-2
V gene: TRBV7-3
CDR3 protein: CASSPPGLAGGTGELFF

J gene: TRBJ1-6
V gene: TRBV4-1
CDR3 protein: CASSQSQGGYNSPLHF

J gene: TRBJ2-5
V gene: TRBV15
CDR3 protein: CATGQGAKTQYF

J gene: TRBJ2-3
V gene: TRBV4-2
CDR3 protein: CASSQVPSGRFSTDTQYF

J gene: TRBJ2-5
V gene: TRBV7-9
CDR3 protein: CASSLAGGQETQYF

J gene: TRBJ2-7
V gene: TRBV5-1
CDR3 protein: CASSSQTGGRDEQYF

J gene: TRBJ2-5
V gene: TRBV13
CDR3 protein: CASSTSRGGETQYF

J gene: TRBJ2-7
V gene: TRBV4-1
CDR3 protein: CASSQVQGATYEQYF

J gene: TRBJ1-1
V gene: TRBV5-1
CDR3 protein: CASSLAGGNTEAFF

J gene: TRBJ2-3
V gene: TRBV9
CDR3 protein: CASRKGGISTDTQYF

J gene: TRBJ2-7
V gene: TRBV19
CDR3 protein: CASSVTGTGGYEQYF

J gene: TRBJ2-1
V gene: TRBV2
CDR3 protein: CASMDREYNEQFF

J gene: TRBJ2-6
V gene: TRBV4-2
CDR3 protein: CASSQEGLAGSSGANVLTF

J gene: TRBJ1-3
V gene: TRBV11-2
CDR3 protein: CASSTNTAGSGNTIYF

J gene: TRBJ2-7
V gene: TRBV5-6
CDR3 protein: CASSWGTAGEQYF

J gene: TRBJ2-7
V gene: TRBV5-5
CDR3 protein: CASSLAWREYYEQYF

J gene: TRBJ2-1
V gene: TRBV5-1
CDR3 protein: CASRPQVNNEQFF